The rows below give T cell receptor beta chains drawn from one sample of a study of T cell repertoires in cytomegalovirus infection. One entry per CDR3 protein, called by TCRdb with MiXCR from the reads. The table records roughly 160,000 distinct CDR3 sequences, 20% to 25% of them present only once. Their antigens are not known. The specimen comprised CD8+ T cells from cultured PBMCs, sampled from culture after CMV antigen stimulation. Receptor source: a human donor in good health (CMV status not recorded). Some clones in this sample may be carry-over from other donors' samples. The CDR3 runs from the conserved cysteine through the conserved F or W. The D gene is left open where the match is weak. For some rows the clone size is stated as once, few or many, or as a class when expanded; others skip it.

d_gene,abundance,v_gene,j_gene,CDR3nt,CDR3aa
TRBD1,-,TRBV7-9,TRBJ1-1,TGTGCCAGCAGCTTAGCTGGACAGGGGCAAACTGAAGCTTTCTTT,CASSLAGQGQTEAFF
TRBD1,few,TRBV7-8,TRBJ1-1,TGTGCCAGCAGCTTAGCGGGCAGGGGGCAGGGAACTGAAGCTTTCTTT,CASSLAGRGQGTEAFF
-,few,TRBV12-3/TRBV12-4,TRBJ2-1,TGTGCCAGCAGCCCGTTAGGCCCCGATGAGCAGTTCTTC,CASSPLGPDEQFF
-,few,TRBV4-1,TRBJ1-5,TGCGCCAGCAGCCAAGATCCAGCCAATCAGCCCCAGCATTTT,CASSQDPANQPQHF
-,once,TRBV4-1,TRBJ2-1,TGCGCCAGCAGCCTTCATGAGGACAATGAGCAGTTCTTC,CASSLHEDNEQFF
-,-,TRBV12-5,TRBJ1-2,TGTGCTAGCGCTCGGGCCTTGGGGGCTAACTATGGCTACACCTTC,CASARALGANYGYTF
-,-,TRBV6-1,TRBJ2-7,TGTGCCAGCAGTGAACTGGGCTGGAGCTCCTACGAGCAGTACTTC,CASSELGWSSYEQYF
TRBD1,-,TRBV28,TRBJ1-4,TGTGCCAGCAGTTGGACAGGGGGGCATGAAAAACTGTTTTTT,CASSWTGGHEKLFF
-,-,TRBV6-2/TRBV6-3,TRBJ2-7,TGTGCCAGCAGTGACAACGACAGCTCCTACGAGCAGTACTTC,CASSDNDSSYEQYF
-,-,TRBV7-2,TRBJ1-1,TGTGCCAGCATTACATCTCTGGACCGGCGGAACACTGAAGCTTTCTTT,CASITSLDRRNTEAFF
-,few,TRBV7-8,TRBJ1-5,TGTGCCAGCAGCCCGGCGGGGTTCAATCAGCCCCAGCATTTT,CASSPAGFNQPQHF
-,-,TRBV18,TRBJ1-5,TGTGCCAGCTCACCTCCAGACATGCAGCCCCAGCATTTT,CASSPPDMQPQHF
-,-,TRBV12-3/TRBV12-4,TRBJ1-3,TGTGCCAGCACGGGCTTAGGCGGCGGAAACACCATATATTTT,CASTGLGGGNTIYF
-,few,TRBV4-1,TRBJ2-1,TGCGCCAGCAGCCAAGACCTGACAGGTTTTGAGCAGTTCTTC,CASSQDLTGFEQFF
TRBD1,few,TRBV6-6,TRBJ1-5,TGTGCCAGCAGTTACCCCGGGACAGGGAGACAGCCCCAGCATTTT,CASSYPGTGRQPQHF
TRBD1,-,TRBV7-9,TRBJ1-1,TGTGCCAGCAGCGCCCGGACAGGGTGGGATGCTTTCTTT,CASSARTGWDAFF
TRBD2,-,TRBV7-2,TRBJ2-7,TGTGCCAGCAGCTCACTAGCGGGGGGGCCCTACGAGCAGTACTTC,CASSSLAGGPYEQYF
-,-,TRBV7-8,TRBJ2-1,TGTGCCAGCAGCTTAGGGGTTAGCCTGGATGAGCAGTTCTTC,CASSLGVSLDEQFF
-,few,TRBV7-9,TRBJ2-3,TGTGCCAGCAGCTTTCTGGGACGGGGAAATTATACGCAGTATTTT,CASSFLGRGNYTQYF
-,-,TRBV6-1,TRBJ2-7,TGTGCCAGCAGTTTTCACGGGACACCCGCCTACGAGCAGTACTTC,CASSFHGTPAYEQYF
TRBD1,-,TRBV15,TRBJ2-1,TGTGCCACCAGCACGGACAGGGGCTCCTACAATGAGCAGTTCTTC,CATSTDRGSYNEQFF
-,-,TRBV12-3/TRBV12-4,TRBJ2-4,TGTGCCAGCAGTCCTGCAGGGCCAGGGATTCAGTACTTC,CASSPAGPGIQYF
-,few,TRBV7-2,TRBJ2-7,TGTGCCAGCAGCTTAGATGGAGTGGGTGATCCTCCTTACGAGCAGTACTTC,CASSLDGVGDPPYEQYF
-,few,TRBV7-8,TRBJ1-5,TGTGCCAGCAGCTTAGTTGGGACGCAACAGCCCCAGCATTTT,CASSLVGTQQPQHF
TRBD1,-,TRBV12-3/TRBV12-4,TRBJ1-3,TGTGCCAGCAGTTTGTGGCAGGGGGTAGGAAACACCATATATTTT,CASSLWQGVGNTIYF
-,-,TRBV7-2,TRBJ1-5,TGTGCCAGCAGCTTATTTACGAGGGGCAATCAGCCCCAGCATTTT,CASSLFTRGNQPQHF
-,few,TRBV7-2,TRBJ1-1,TGTGCCAGCAGCTTATTCTCGTACACTGAAGCTTTCTTT,CASSLFSYTEAFF
-,-,TRBV7-9,TRBJ1-2,TGTGCCAGCAGCTTCCAAGCAGGGGATGGCTACACCTTC,CASSFQAGDGYTF
-,-,TRBV4-1,TRBJ2-7,TGCGCCAGCAGCCAGAAGGGGTTAAGCGGCGAGCAGTACTTC,CASSQKGLSGEQYF
TRBD1,few,TRBV6-2/TRBV6-3,TRBJ2-7,TGTGCCAGCAGTACCGAAAGACAGGGAACCTACGAGCAGTACTTC,CASSTERQGTYEQYF
-,-,TRBV7-9,TRBJ2-2,TGTGCCAGCAGCCCCGGCGGCGGGCGGAACACCGGGGAGCTGTTTTTT,CASSPGGGRNTGELFF
-,few,TRBV6-5,TRBJ2-5,TGTGCCAGCAGCTACGTCGGAGTCGCCCAAGAGACCCAGTACTTC,CASSYVGVAQETQYF
TRBD1,few,TRBV27,TRBJ2-4,TGTGCCAGCAGTTTTGGATACAGGGGTTTAGACAAAAACATTCAGTACTTC,CASSFGYRGLDKNIQYF
-,-,TRBV7-8,TRBJ2-5,TGTGCCAGCAGCTTACAGGGCTCCTCGGTAGAGACCCAGTACTTC,CASSLQGSSVETQYF
TRBD1,few,TRBV24-1,TRBJ2-2,TGTGCCACCAGTGACACACAGGGGCCCACGAACACCGGGGAGCTGTTTTTT,CATSDTQGPTNTGELFF
-,few,TRBV7-2,TRBJ2-3,TGTGCCAGCAGCGCCTACTCCGCACCAGATACGCAGTATTTT,CASSAYSAPDTQYF
TRBD2,-,TRBV7-2,TRBJ2-1,TGTGCCAGCAGCCCTGGACTAGCGGCCACTCCTTACAATGAGCAGTTCTTC,CASSPGLAATPYNEQFF
-,-,TRBV12-5,TRBJ1-6,TGTGCTAGTGCAAGGGGACAATCAAATTCACCCCTCCACTTT,CASARGQSNSPLHF
-,-,TRBV25-1,TRBJ1-5,TGTGCCAGCAGTGAGTCCGGGGTAGGAAGCAATCAGCCCCAGCATTTT,CASSESGVGSNQPQHF
TRBD1,few,TRBV6-1,TRBJ2-3,TGTGCCAGCAGTGAAAGAGACAGGGGGGGAACGGATACGCAGTATTTT,CASSERDRGGTDTQYF
-,few,TRBV12-3/TRBV12-4,TRBJ2-2,TGTGCCAGCAGTCAACAGGAGGGGGCGAGCGGGGAGCTGTTTTTT,CASSQQEGASGELFF
-,many,TRBV7-2,TRBJ1-2,TGTGCCAGCAGCCCTACAGGAACCGCTAACTATGGCTACACCTTC,CASSPTGTANYGYTF
TRBD1,-,TRBV20-1,TRBJ2-3,TGCAGTGCGAAGGGGACAGGGGATGCAGATACGCAGTATTTT,CSAKGTGDADTQYF
-,few,TRBV7-2,TRBJ2-1,TGTGCCAGCATTACTCAGGGGGGCAATGAGCAGTTCTTC,CASITQGGNEQFF
-,few,TRBV7-2,TRBJ2-5,TGTGCCAGCAGCCTTGGATGGGGGCGGGATAAAGAGACCCAGTACTTC,CASSLGWGRDKETQYF
-,-,TRBV7-2,TRBJ2-3,TGTGCCAGCAGCTTATATTGGGGGGGGCCGACAGATACGCAGTATTTT,CASSLYWGGPTDTQYF
TRBD2,few,TRBV28,TRBJ2-1,TGTGCCAGCAGTTTAGTCTCTAGCGGGGGGTACAATGAGCAGTTCTTC,CASSLVSSGGYNEQFF
-,-,TRBV7-2,TRBJ2-5,TGTGCCAGCAGCTTAGGTACAGGTTTACAACAAGAGACCCAGTACTTC,CASSLGTGLQQETQYF
-,few,TRBV7-6,TRBJ2-7,TGTGCCAGCAGCCTGCAAACTAGCTACGAGCAGTACTTC,CASSLQTSYEQYF
TRBD1,-,TRBV5-6,TRBJ2-6,TGTGCCAGCAGCTTCCGGGACAGATTCTCTGGGGCCAACGTCCTGACTTTC,CASSFRDRFSGANVLTF
TRBD1,few,TRBV6-5,TRBJ2-7,TGTGCCAGCAGTTACTTCCAGGGGGCGACCTACGAGCAGTACTTC,CASSYFQGATYEQYF
-,-,TRBV6-2/TRBV6-3,TRBJ1-2,TGTGCCAGCAGTTATGATATGGGTAGCTATGGCTACACCTTC,CASSYDMGSYGYTF
TRBD2,-,TRBV7-9,TRBJ2-1,TGTGCCAGCAGCTTGGTAGGCGGGGGAGACAATGAGCAGTTCTTC,CASSLVGGGDNEQFF
TRBD1,-,TRBV7-2,TRBJ1-3,TGTGCCAGCAGCTTGACAGGGGGCACTGGAAACACCATATATTTT,CASSLTGGTGNTIYF
TRBD1,-,TRBV6-2/TRBV6-3,TRBJ2-7,TGTGCCAGCAGTTACTCCTCACACTTGACAGGGAGAAACGAGCAGTACTTC,CASSYSSHLTGRNEQYF
-,few,TRBV4-3,TRBJ1-5,TGCGCCAGCAGCCAAGAAGCAAGAATTCATCAGCCCCAGCATTTT,CASSQEARIHQPQHF
-,-,TRBV2,TRBJ1-1,TGTGCCAGCAGTGCTTCCGCTAGTATGGCGAACACTGAAGCTTTCTTT,CASSASASMANTEAFF
-,-,TRBV7-9,TRBJ2-3,TGTGCCAGCAGTCCCACCACCCAGAGTACGCAGTATTTT,CASSPTTQSTQYF